Listed below are T cell receptor beta chains from one sample, sequenced in a study of blood T cells in healthy people across ages. TCRdb called the 5' RACE reads again in MiXCR, with one record for every CDR3 protein. This table holds 750,000 to 1,000,000 distinct CDR3 sequences, 29% found once. A further study also used this sample, focusing on T cells of mothers and their children.

What was sequenced was blood. Receptor source: a woman aged 40 to 55 in good health. Both conserved end residues are part of each CDR3. D genes are given only for firm matches. Clone sizes are given selectively: once, few, many, or a class where the clone is expanded.

v_gene	d_gene	j_gene	abundance	CDR3aa	CDR3nt
TRBV27	TRBD2	TRBJ2-3	-	CASSWVTSGGGTDTQYF	TGTGCCAGCAGTTGGGTTACTAGCGGGGGGGGCACAGATACGCAGTATTTT
TRBV20-1	TRBD2	TRBJ2-7	-	CSARALAGAYEQYF	TGCAGTGCTAGGGCACTAGCGGGGGCTTACGAGCAGTACTTC
TRBV28	-	TRBJ1-2	-	CASSNWEGPKGYGYTF	TGTGCCAGCAGCAATTGGGAGGGCCCAAAGGGGTATGGCTACACCTTC
TRBV9	-	TRBJ1-1	few	CASSALGGTTEAFF	TGTGCCAGCAGCGCCCTAGGGGGGACCACTGAAGCTTTCTTT
TRBV4-1	TRBD2	TRBJ2-7	-	CASSQETSGYPYEQYF	TGCGCCAGCAGCCAAGAGACTAGCGGGTACCCCTACGAGCAGTACTTC
TRBV28	TRBD1	TRBJ1-2	-	CASSLGGQEIYDYTF	TGTGCCAGCAGTTTAGGGGGACAGGAAATCTATGACTACACCTTC
TRBV5-6	-	TRBJ1-4	-	CASSLSLGEKLFF	TGTGCCAGCAGCCTAAGCCTAGGGGAAAAACTGTTTTTT
TRBV9	-	TRBJ2-5	many	CASSVDRGAGETQYF	TGTGCCAGCAGCGTGGATCGGGGGGCCGGGGAGACCCAGTACTTC
TRBV28	-	TRBJ2-7	many	CASSPPWGLSDEQYF	TGTGCCAGCAGCCCCCCATGGGGGCTGTCGGACGAGCAGTACTTC
TRBV2	TRBD1	TRBJ2-7	-	CASSALQGPSPYEQYF	TGTGCCAGCAGTGCTTTACAGGGGCCTTCCCCCTACGAGCAGTACTTC
TRBV9	TRBD2	TRBJ2-1	-	CASSGTSGALDEQFF	TGTGCCAGCAGCGGGACTAGCGGGGCCCTTGATGAGCAGTTCTTC
TRBV28	TRBD2	TRBJ2-5	-	CASSPQTSGTAEQYF	TGTGCCAGCAGCCCCCAGACTAGCGGGACGGCTGAGCAGTACTTC
TRBV7-9	-	TRBJ1-1	few	CASSAARTYTEAFF	TGTGCCAGCAGCGCAGCACGGACCTACACTGAAGCTTTCTTT
TRBV7-6	TRBD2	TRBJ2-3	-	CASSLGDRGLGGTQYF	TGTGCCAGCAGCTTAGGGGACCGAGGCCTCGGGGGGACGCAGTATTTT
TRBV7-2	TRBD1	TRBJ2-1	many	CASSSDRGNYNEQFF	TGTGCCAGCAGCTCGGACAGGGGCAACTACAATGAGCAGTTCTTC
TRBV20-1	-	TRBJ2-4	many	CSAPPGGPENIQYF	TGCAGTGCCCCGCCCGGGGGGCCGGAAAACATTCAGTACTTC
TRBV20-1	TRBD1	TRBJ2-4	-	CSAPTLAGGNIQYF	TGCAGTGCTCCGACCTTAGCAGGGGGAAACATTCAGTACTTC
TRBV28	TRBD1	TRBJ2-7	many	CASSQKNRGLGEQYF	TGTGCCAGCAGTCAAAAAAACAGGGGGCTCGGGGAGCAGTACTTC
TRBV12-3/TRBV12-4	-	TRBJ2-1	-	CASSPDYYEQFF	TGTGCCAGCAGTCCTGATTACTACGAGCAGTTCTTC
TRBV7-3	-	TRBJ2-5	many	CASSPDLNGETQYF	TGTGCCAGCAGCCCAGACTTAAATGGAGAGACCCAGTACTTC
TRBV4-3	-	TRBJ2-5	few	CASSQEVGETQYF	TGCGCCAGCAGCCAAGAAGTCGGGGAGACCCAGTACTTC
TRBV2	-	TRBJ2-7	once	CASSQGGGGRGEQYF	TGTGCCAGCAGTCAAGGGGGAGGGGGTCGTGGCGAGCAGTACTTC
TRBV28	-	TRBJ1-2	-	CASSLPITAPLYGYTF	TGTGCCAGCAGTTTACCCATCACCGCACCCCTCTATGGCTACACCTTC
TRBV28	-	TRBJ2-5	few	CASSRGIRQETQYF	TGTGCCAGCAGCCGCGGAATCCGCCAAGAGACCCAGTACTTC
TRBV20-1	TRBD1	TRBJ2-5	few	CSAVHGQGWETQYF	TGCAGTGCAGTCCACGGACAGGGATGGGAGACCCAGTACTTC
TRBV7-3	-	TRBJ2-2	few	CASSRTGGAVGELFF	TGTGCCAGCAGCCGTACAGGGGGGGCGGTCGGGGAGCTGTTTTTT
TRBV7-9	TRBD1	TRBJ2-1	many	CASAWQGQRYNEQFF	TGTGCCAGCGCGTGGCAGGGACAGAGATACAATGAGCAGTTCTTC
TRBV9	-	TRBJ2-5	-	CASSVASRGQETQYF	TGTGCCAGCAGCGTAGCTTCTAGGGGACAAGAGACCCAGTACTTC
TRBV7-9	-	TRBJ2-3	-	CASSLNRGMDTDTQYF	TGTGCCAGCAGCTTAAATCGGGGGATGGACACAGATACGCAGTATTTT
TRBV11-2	-	TRBJ1-1	-	CASSLEGWENTEAFF	TGTGCCAGCAGCTTAGAGGGGTGGGAGAACACTGAAGCTTTCTTT
TRBV12-3/TRBV12-4	-	TRBJ1-6	many	CASSRDRALNNSPLHF	TGTGCCAGCAGCCGAGACCGGGCCCTCAATAATTCACCCCTCCACTTT
TRBV6-4	TRBD2	TRBJ2-3	many	CASSDGTSGGPDTQYF	TGTGCCAGCAGTGACGGGACTAGCGGGGGGCCAGATACGCAGTATTTT
TRBV20-1	-	TRBJ1-5	-	CSAREWDVNQPQHF	TGCAGTGCTAGAGAGTGGGACGTCAATCAGCCCCAGCATTTT
TRBV12-3/TRBV12-4	TRBD1	TRBJ1-5	-	CASSLGWTGSQPQHF	TGTGCCAGCAGTTTAGGGTGGACAGGGAGTCAGCCCCAGCATTTT
TRBV20-1	-	TRBJ1-6	few	CSARVPPGTDHMSSYNSPLHF	TGCAGTGCTAGAGTCCCCCCGGGGACCGATCATATGAGCTCCTATAATTCACCCCTCCACTTT
TRBV20-1	TRBD1	TRBJ1-6	many	CFTGTDYNSPLHF	TGCTTCACCGGGACAGACTATAATTCACCCCTCCACTTT
TRBV7-2	-	TRBJ2-7	-	CASSYHGGYEQYF	TGTGCCAGCAGCTATCACGGGGGCTACGAGCAGTACTTC
TRBV20-1	-	TRBJ1-1	once	CSARYGTSNTEAFF	TGCAGTGCTCGGTACGGGACATCGAACACTGAAGCTTTCTTT
TRBV4-1	TRBD1	TRBJ1-2	many	CASSQDRQGAGGYTF	TGCGCCAGCAGCCAAGATCGCCAGGGGGCAGGTGGCTACACCTTC
TRBV27	-	TRBJ1-2	-	CASSLSSVNGYTF	TGTGCCAGCAGTTTATCCTCCGTAAACGGCTACACCTTC
TRBV7-3	TRBD1	TRBJ1-1	-	CASGDRVGTEAFF	TGTGCCAGCGGTGACAGGGTAGGGACTGAAGCTTTCTTT
TRBV29-1	-	TRBJ1-2	few	CSVDLQGTGIGYTF	TGCAGCGTTGACTTGCAGGGTACGGGTATTGGCTACACCTTC
TRBV7-9	-	TRBJ1-4	few	CASSSGVANEKLFF	TGTGCCAGCAGCTCAGGGGTGGCTAATGAAAAACTGTTTTTT
TRBV4-1	TRBD1	TRBJ1-2	-	CASSQEVRSRTGNYGYTF	TGCGCCAGCAGCCAAGAGGTCAGGTCAAGGACAGGGAACTATGGCTACACCTTC
TRBV29-1	TRBD1	TRBJ2-7	few	CSVVNPTRQGYEQYF	TGCAGCGTTGTTAACCCCACAAGACAGGGGTACGAGCAGTACTTC
TRBV24-1	-	TRBJ2-3	few	CATSDRGAGGDTQYF	TGTGCCACCAGTGACCGCGGGGCAGGGGGAGATACGCAGTATTTT
TRBV4-1	-	TRBJ1-2	-	CASSQEPGLRGYTF	TGCGCCAGCAGCCAAGAACCCGGTCTAAGGGGCTACACCTTC
TRBV29-1	TRBD2	TRBJ2-1	many	CSVAGLADNEQFF	TGCAGCGTTGCCGGACTAGCGGACAATGAGCAGTTCTTC
TRBV6-5	-	TRBJ1-2	many	CASTGRDYGYTF	TGTGCCAGCACGGGCAGAGACTATGGCTACACCTTC